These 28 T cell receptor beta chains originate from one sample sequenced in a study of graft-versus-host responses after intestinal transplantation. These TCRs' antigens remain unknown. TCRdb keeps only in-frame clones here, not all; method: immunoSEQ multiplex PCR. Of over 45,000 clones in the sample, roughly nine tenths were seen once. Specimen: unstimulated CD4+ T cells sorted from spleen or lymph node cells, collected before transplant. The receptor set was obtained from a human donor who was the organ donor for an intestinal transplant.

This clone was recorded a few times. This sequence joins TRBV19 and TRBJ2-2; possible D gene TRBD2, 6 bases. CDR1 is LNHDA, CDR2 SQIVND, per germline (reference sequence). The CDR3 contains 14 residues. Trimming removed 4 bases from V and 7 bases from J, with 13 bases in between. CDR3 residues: CASSTPGDHGELFF. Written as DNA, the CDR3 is TGTGCCAGTAGTACCCCGGGGGATCACGGGGAGCTGTTTTTT.

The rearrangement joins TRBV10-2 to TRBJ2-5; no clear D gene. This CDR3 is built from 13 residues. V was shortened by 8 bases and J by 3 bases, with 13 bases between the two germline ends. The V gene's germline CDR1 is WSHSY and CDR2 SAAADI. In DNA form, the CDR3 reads TGCGCCAGCCAACCCAGAAACGAAGAGACCCAGTACTTC. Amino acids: CASQPRNEETQYF.

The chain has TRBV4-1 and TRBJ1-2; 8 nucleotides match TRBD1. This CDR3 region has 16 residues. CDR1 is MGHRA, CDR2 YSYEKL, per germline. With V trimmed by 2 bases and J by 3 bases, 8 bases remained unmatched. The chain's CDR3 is CASSQNQGAPDYGYTF. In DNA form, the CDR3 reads TGCGCCAGCAGCCAAAACCAGGGGGCGCCGGACTATGGCTACACCTTC.

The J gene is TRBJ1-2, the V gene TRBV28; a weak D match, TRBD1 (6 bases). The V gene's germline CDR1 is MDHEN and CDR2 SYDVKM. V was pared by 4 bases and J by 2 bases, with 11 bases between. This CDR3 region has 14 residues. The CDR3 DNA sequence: TGTGCCAGCAGTTGGGGGCGGACAAACTATGGCTACACCTTC. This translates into CASSWGRTNYGYTF.

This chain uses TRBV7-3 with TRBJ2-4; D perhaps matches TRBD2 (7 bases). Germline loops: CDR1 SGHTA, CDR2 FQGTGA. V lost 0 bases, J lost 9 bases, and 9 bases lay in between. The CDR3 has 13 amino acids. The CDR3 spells CASSLTGGAIQYF. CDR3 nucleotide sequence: TGTGCCAGCAGCTTAACGGGGGGGGCCATTCAGTACTTC. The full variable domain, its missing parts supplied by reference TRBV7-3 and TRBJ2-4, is GAGVSQTPSNKVTEKGKYVELRCDPISGHTALYWYRQSLGQGPEFLIYFQGTGAADDSGLPNDRFFAVRPEGSVSTLKIQRTERGDSAVYLCASSLTGGAIQYFGAGTRLSVL.

The CDR3 bases are TGTGCCAGCAGGCCGAGGACTAGCGGGAGGAATGAGCAGTTCTTC. Protein: CASRPRTSGRNEQFF. The chain employs TRBV5-8 and TRBJ2-1; 14 nucleotides agree with TRBD2. Germline values: CDR1 SGHTS, CDR2 YDEGEE. V dropped 5 bases and J dropped 7; count of bases not matched to a gene: 5. This CDR3 is built from 15 residues.

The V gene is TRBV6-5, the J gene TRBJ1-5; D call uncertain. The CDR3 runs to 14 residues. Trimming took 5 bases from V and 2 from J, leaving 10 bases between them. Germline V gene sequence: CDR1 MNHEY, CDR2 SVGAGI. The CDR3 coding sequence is TGTGCCAGCAGTCCCTCGTTTGGCAATCAGCCCCAGCATTTT. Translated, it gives CASSPSFGNQPQHF.

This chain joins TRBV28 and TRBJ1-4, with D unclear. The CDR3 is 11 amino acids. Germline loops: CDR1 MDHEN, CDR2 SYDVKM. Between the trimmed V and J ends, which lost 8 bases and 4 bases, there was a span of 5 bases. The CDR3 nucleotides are TGTGCCAGCCAGAATAATGAAAAACTGTTTTTT. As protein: CASQNNEKLFF.

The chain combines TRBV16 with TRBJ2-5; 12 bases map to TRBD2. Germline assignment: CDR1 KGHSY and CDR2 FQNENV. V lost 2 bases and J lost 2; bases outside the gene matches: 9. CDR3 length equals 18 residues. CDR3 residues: CASSQGGLAGNRQETQYF. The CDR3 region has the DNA TGTGCCAGCAGCCAAGGCGGACTAGCGGGAAATCGACAAGAGACCCAGTACTTC. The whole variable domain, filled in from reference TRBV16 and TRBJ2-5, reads GEEVAQTPKHLVRGEGQKAKLYCAPIKGHSYVFWYQQVLKNEFKFLISFQNENVFDETGMPKERFSAKCLPNSPCSLEIQATKLEDSAVYFCASSQGGLAGNRQETQYFGPGTRLLVL.

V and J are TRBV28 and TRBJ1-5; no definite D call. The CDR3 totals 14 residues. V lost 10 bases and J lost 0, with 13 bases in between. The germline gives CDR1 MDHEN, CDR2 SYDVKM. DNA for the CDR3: TGTGCCACCACAGCGGCTTATAGCAATCAGCCCCAGCATTTT. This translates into CATTAAYSNQPQHF.

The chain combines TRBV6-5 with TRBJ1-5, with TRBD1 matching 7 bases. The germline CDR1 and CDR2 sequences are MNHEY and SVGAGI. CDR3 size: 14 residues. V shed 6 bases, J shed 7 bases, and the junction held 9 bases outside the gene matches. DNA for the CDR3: TGTGCCAGCAGAGTCCGACAGGGAGGACAGCCCCAGCATTTT. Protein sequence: CASRVRQGGQPQHF.

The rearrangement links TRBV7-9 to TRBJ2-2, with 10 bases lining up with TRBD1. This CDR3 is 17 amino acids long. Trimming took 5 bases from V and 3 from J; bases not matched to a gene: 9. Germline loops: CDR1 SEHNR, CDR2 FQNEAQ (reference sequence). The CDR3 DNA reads TGTGCCAGCAGCCGGGACAGGGGCGCCCCGGACACCGGGGAGCTGTTTTTT. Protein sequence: CASSRDRGAPDTGELFF.

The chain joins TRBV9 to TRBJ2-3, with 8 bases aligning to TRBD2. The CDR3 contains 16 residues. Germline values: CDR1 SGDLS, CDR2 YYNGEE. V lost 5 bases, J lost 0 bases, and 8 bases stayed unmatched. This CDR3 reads CASSSTSGLSTDTQYF. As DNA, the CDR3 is TGTGCCAGCAGTTCTACTAGCGGACTAAGCACAGATACGCAGTATTTT.

DNA for the CDR3: TGTGCCAGCAGCCGAGAAACCCTAGCGGGAGCGATAAACACCGGGGAGCTGTTTTTT. Amino acids: CASSRETLAGAINTGELFF. The gene calls are TRBV7-3 and TRBJ2-2, with 10 bases fitting TRBD2. Germline CDR1 reads SGHTA; CDR2 reads FQGTGA. The junction had 14 bases not matched to a gene; V was cut back by 5 bases and J by 2 bases. This CDR3 contains 19 residues.

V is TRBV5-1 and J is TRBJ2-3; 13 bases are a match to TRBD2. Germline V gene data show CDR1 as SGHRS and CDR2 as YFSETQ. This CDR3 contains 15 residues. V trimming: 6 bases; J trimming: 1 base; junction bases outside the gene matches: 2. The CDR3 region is CASKLAGGGTDTQYF. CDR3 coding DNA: TGCGCCAGCAAACTAGCGGGAGGGGGCACAGATACGCAGTATTTT. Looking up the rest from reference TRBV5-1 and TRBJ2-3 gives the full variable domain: KAGVTQTPRYLIKTRGQQVTLSCSPISGHRSVSWYQQTPGQGLQFLFEYFSETQRNKGNFPGRFSGRQFSNSRSEMNVSTLELGDSALYLCASKLAGGGTDTQYFGPGTRLTVL.

CDR3 nucleotides: TGTGCCAGCAGAGCACCTACCGGGTTGGGCACTGAAGCTTTCTTT. This gives the protein CASRAPTGLGTEAFF. The chain has TRBV28 and TRBJ1-1, with no clear D. Germline lookup yields CDR1 MDHEN and CDR2 SYDVKM. The CDR3 covers 15 residues. With 6 bases removed from V and 4 bases from J, the gap between germline ends came to 18 bases.

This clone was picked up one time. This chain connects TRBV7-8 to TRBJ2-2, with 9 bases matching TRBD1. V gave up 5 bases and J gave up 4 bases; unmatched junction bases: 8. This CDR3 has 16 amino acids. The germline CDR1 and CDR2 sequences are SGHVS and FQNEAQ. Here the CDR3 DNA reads TGTGCCAGCAGCCCGGGACAGGGTCTGTCCACCGGGGAGCTGTTTTTT. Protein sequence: CASSPGQGLSTGELFF. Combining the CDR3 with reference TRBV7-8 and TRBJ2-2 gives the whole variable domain GAGVSQSPRYKVAKRGQDVALRCDPISGHVSLFWYQQALGQGPEFLTYFQNEAQLDKSGLPSDRFFAERPEGSVSTLKIQRTQQEDSAVYLCASSPGQGLSTGELFFGEGSRLTVL.

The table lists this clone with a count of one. CDR3 DNA: TGTGCCAGTAGTATATCTAGCAGCACCGGGGAGCTGTTTTTT. It yields the protein CASSISSSTGELFF. This chain links TRBV19 with TRBJ2-2; tentatively, D is TRBD2 (5 bases). CDR3 length: 14 amino acids. The V end was cut by 2 bases, the J end by 4 bases, with 8 bases between. Germline V gives CDR1 LNHDA, CDR2 SQIVND (reference sequence).

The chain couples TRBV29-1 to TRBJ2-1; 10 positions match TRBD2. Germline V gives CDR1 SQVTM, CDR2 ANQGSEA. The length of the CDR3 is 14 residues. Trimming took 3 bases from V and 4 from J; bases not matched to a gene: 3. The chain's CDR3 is CSVEQREGYNEQFF. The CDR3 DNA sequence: TGCAGCGTTGAGCAGCGGGAGGGGTACAATGAGCAGTTCTTC.

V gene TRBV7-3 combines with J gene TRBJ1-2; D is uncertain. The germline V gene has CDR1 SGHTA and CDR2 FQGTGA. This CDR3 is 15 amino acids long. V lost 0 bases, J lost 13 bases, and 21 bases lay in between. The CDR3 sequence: CASSLTPRVKAMLTF. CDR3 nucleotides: TGTGCCAGCAGCTTAACCCCCCGGGTAAAGGCGATGCTCACCTTC.

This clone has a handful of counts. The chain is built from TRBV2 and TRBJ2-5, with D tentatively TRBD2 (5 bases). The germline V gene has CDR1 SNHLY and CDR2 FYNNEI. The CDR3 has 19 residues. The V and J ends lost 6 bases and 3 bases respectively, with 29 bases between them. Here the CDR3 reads CASSTALDPDIPIKETQYF. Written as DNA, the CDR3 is TGTGCCAGCAGCACAGCACTAGATCCCGACATTCCGATCAAAGAGACCCAGTACTTC.

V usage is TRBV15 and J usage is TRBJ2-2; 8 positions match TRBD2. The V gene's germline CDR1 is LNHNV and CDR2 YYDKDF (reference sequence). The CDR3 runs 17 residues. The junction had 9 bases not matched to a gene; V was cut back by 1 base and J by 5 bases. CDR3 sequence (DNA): TGTGCCACCAGCAGAGTAGCGGGATTACGTGTTACCGGGGAGCTGTTTTTT. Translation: CATSRVAGLRVTGELFF.

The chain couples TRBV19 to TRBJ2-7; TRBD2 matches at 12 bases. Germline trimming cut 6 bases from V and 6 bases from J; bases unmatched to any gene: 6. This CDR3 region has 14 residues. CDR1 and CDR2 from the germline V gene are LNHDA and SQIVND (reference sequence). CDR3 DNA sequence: TGTGCCAGTAGCCCTAGCGGGAGGGCCTTCGAGCAGTACTTC. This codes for CASSPSGRAFEQYF. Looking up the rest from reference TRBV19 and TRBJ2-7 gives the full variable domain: DGGITQSPKYLFRKEGQNVTLSCEQNLNHDAMYWYRQDPGQGLRLIYYSQIVNDFQKGDIAEGYSVSREKKESFPLTVTSAQKNPTAFYLCASSPSGRAFEQYFGPGTRLTVT.

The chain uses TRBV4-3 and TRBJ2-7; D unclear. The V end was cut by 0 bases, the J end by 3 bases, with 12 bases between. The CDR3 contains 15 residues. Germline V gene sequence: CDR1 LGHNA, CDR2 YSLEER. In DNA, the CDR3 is TGCGCCAGCAGCCAAGAGAGGCCGCATAACTACGAGCAGTACTTC. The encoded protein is CASSQERPHNYEQYF.

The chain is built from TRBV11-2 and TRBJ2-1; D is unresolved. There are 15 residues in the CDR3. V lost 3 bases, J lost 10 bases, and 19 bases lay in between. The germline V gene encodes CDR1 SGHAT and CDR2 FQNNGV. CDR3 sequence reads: CASSFLPGSPQEQFF. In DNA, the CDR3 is TGTGCCAGCAGCTTTCTCCCGGGTTCCCCCCAGGAGCAGTTCTTC.

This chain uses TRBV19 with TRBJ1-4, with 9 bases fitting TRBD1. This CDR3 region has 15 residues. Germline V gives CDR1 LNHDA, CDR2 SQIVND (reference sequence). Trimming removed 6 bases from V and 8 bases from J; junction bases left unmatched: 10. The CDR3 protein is CASSPGTGRNEKLFF. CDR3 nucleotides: TGTGCCAGTAGCCCTGGGACAGGGAGGAACGAAAAACTGTTTTTT.

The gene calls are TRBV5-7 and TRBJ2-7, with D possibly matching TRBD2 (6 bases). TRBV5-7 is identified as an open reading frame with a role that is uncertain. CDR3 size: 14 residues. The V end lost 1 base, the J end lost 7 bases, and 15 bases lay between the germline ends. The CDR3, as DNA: TGTGCCAGCAGCTTGTGCGGCGGGACGAGGGAGCAGTACTTC. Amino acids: CASSLCGGTREQYF.

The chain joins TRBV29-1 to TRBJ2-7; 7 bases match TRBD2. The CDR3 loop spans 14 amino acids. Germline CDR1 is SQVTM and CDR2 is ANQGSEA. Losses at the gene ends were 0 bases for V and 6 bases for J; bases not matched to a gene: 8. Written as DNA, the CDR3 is TGCAGCGTTGAAGAGGATGCGGGAGTGGGCGAGCAGTACTTC. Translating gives CSVEEDAGVGEQYF.